In its sample, the clone carrying this TCR beta chain was seen a few times. Template material for amplifying TCR beta CDR3 regions consisted of RNA transcripts. During a first-round RT-PCR of the TCR CDR3, the HTBI primer set was used. TCRdb itself ran the multiplex PCR reads through MiXCR, one entry per CDR3 protein. The repertoire holds about 96,000 distinct CDR3 sequences, with roughly half as singletons. These data belong to a study of T cells in Graves' hyperthyroidism and ophthalmopathy. The PBMCs studied were ones that came from roughly 9.1 ml fresh peripheral blood. The CDR3 contains 14 residues. The trim removed 7 bases at V and 5 bases at J, leaving 8 bases unmatched. The germline CDR1 and CDR2 sequences are MDHEN and SYDVKM.

This chain joins TRBV28 and TRBJ1-2; the match to TRBD1 covers 9 bases. The sample comprised blood. The TCR comes from a woman aged 40 to 50 with Graves' hyperthyroidism. The CDR3 nucleotides are TGTGCCAGCACCATCGGGACAGGGAGGTATGGCTACACCTTC. Translating it yields CASTIGTGRYGYTF.